The entry below describes one TCR beta chain. What this receptor recognizes is not known. Per-base qualities were not stored, and no clone one base away is much larger. The data were obtained in a study of cytomegalovirus exposure and HLA in healthy donors (TCRdb year 2017). About the full investigation: In an earlier analysis of 587 of the donors, about 260 Gb of sequence data and 120 million or so unique TCR beta sequences from 150 million to 200 million T cells were reported. About 320 gigabases of sequencing data and roughly 90 million unique TCR sequences were included in an early release covering 550 to 800 HLA-typed donors. Of the approximately 400 genotyped donors, less than 85% were placed in the genetic ancestry cluster associated with self-reported Caucasian donors. The study aimed to test whether signatures of past pathogen exposure could be identified by cataloging public T cell receptors. The study used immunosequencing to profile the T cell repertoires of about 670 subjects and linked those repertoires to cytomegalovirus serostatus. Along with the roughly 670-subject first cohort, a separate validation cohort of over 90 different subjects was used. To predict cytomegalovirus infection status, the study combined high-throughput TCR immunosequencing, statistical association of individual TCRs with disease status, and machine learning. A later analysis re-analyzed previously published TCR beta repertoires from 666 donors and added high-resolution HLA genotyping to study TCR occurrence patterns. In the later analysis, no new phenotypic data were used to find candidate immune exposures; instead, reliance was placed on TCR beta sequences and their occurrence across donors. An earlier analysis of around 640 of the donors used high-throughput TCR beta sequencing to judge whether each TCR beta V gene segment behaved as functional or pseudogenic. Donor age, sex, ethnicity and CMV serostatus were compiled together with the repertoire data. A later genetic analysis used genome-wide SNP genotypes for about 55% of the 666 donors, treating that subset as a discovery cohort. All discovery cohort repertoires had been generated using a single sequencing platform. HLA typing covered class I and class II loci at four-digit resolution. The number of typed donors differed by locus: about 620-630 for A, B, C, DRB1 and DQB1; about 520 for DQA1; fewer than 610 for DPA1; and around 490 for DPB1. A handful of DR-DQ haplotypes were handled as single units for association and clustering because linkage in the cohort was strong. Among some 410 genotyped donors of the cohort, an average of about 240,000 unique TCR beta nucleotide sequences was sequenced per donor, of which 15% to 20% were non-productive. What the work shows at the level of the full study, not this receptor alone: An earlier analysis of 450 to 750 of the donors showed that most TCR beta V segments appeared in productive rearrangements either about 87% or about 30% of the time, which broadly matched IMGT annotations. In a later analysis, more than 15,000 TCR beta sequences were associated with specific HLA alleles at a false discovery rate of 0.05. According to a later analysis, TCR association rates differed among HLA loci, with DRB1 alleles showing the most associated TCRs and HLA-C alleles showing the fewest. A further reported finding was that TCR beta sequences accurately predicted the HLA-A and HLA-B alleles for most subjects in the first cohort. In a later analysis, HLA-associated TCR beta chains were found to be more clonally expanded and to have lower generation probabilities than equally common non-associated chains. According to a later analysis, most CMV-associated TCR beta chains appeared to be HLA-restricted, and the HLA associations seemed to be driven largely by CMV exposure. The earlier analysis of 587 of the donors excluded seventeen rarely observed V segments, including chromosome 9 orphons, because counts were too low. Only TCR beta chains were sequenced in this cohort, and the absence of alpha or paired-chain data limited detectable features. While some public TCRs were present in many individuals, most TCR sequences turned up only very rarely across donors. According to a later genetic analysis, donors in an Asian-associated ancestry cluster had fewer N-insertions in productive TCRs than the approximately 610-donor mean. The classifier was reported to diagnose cytomegalovirus status with high specificity and sensitivity in both the original cohort and the validation cohort. In vitro tests confirmed that a few of the cytomegalovirus-associated TCR beta chains recognize cytomegalovirus antigens. A later genetic analysis associated a missense DCLRE1C variant with V-gene and J-gene trimming of TCR beta chains, and an independent cohort replicated the association. Roughly uniform sequencing depth across donors was assumed in presence/absence analyses, although this assumption may not hold. HLA typing was unavailable for some donors at each locus, so association tests used only the typed subset. CMV serostatus was the only immune exposure information available for the cohort. Linkage disequilibrium might explain the correlated functional status among segregating V segments, but an unknown experimental factor could not be ruled out. The authors suggested that the approach could potentially be generalized to other disease states and immunological phenotypes. A cluster of highly shared sequence variants was judged likely to be a technical artifact of the sequencing pipeline. Strong co-occurrence of HLA alleles, especially DR and DQ, made assigning TCR associations to individual alleles difficult. Some IMGT-functional V segments, including TRBV6-2 and TRBV6-3, could not be told apart with the 87-base-pair reads, so those segments were excluded. The study listed 150 to 200 TCR beta chains as associated with cytomegalovirus. According to a later analysis, parvovirus B19, influenza, CMV and Epstein-Barr virus appeared linked to several top co-occurrence clusters.

Libraries were made using the immunoSEQ multiplex PCR assay. For the multiplex PCR, a mixture combining 60 forward primers for TCR Vbeta segments and 13 reverse primers for TCR Jbeta segments was used. The CDR3 region of rearranged TCR beta genes was amplified from genomic DNA by a multiplex PCR assay. The amplified TCR beta libraries were sequenced on the Illumina HiSeq System as 87-base-pair reads. The authors processed their data as follows. A later analysis counted approximately 84 million unique TCR beta chains across the approximately 700 repertoires, and around 12 million of these chains were shared by at least two donors. Raw reads were error-corrected and collapsed into unique sequences by a nearest-neighbor algorithm in which closely related sequences were merged to remove PCR and sequencing errors. V, D and J gene segments were assigned by aligning CDR3 sequences to IMGT reference sequences. For a sequence to be retained, at least a six-nucleotide match to both a V gene segment and a J gene segment was required. A rearrangement counted as productive if the CDR3 had no stop codons and remained in frame with V and J, and every other rearrangement counted as non-productive. CDR3 was defined according to IMGT convention as the region running from the second conserved V-encoded cysteine to the conserved J-encoded phenylalanine. The earlier analysis of approximately 500 of the donors excluded sequences that lacked an unambiguous match to a single V gene segment. In an earlier analysis of a few hundred of the donors, V segments were called functional above 56.7% productive rearrangements and were called segregating when the between-donor standard deviation exceeded 5%. A statistical classification framework was built for diagnosing cytomegalovirus status from the catalog of TCR beta chain sequences. In a later analysis, TCR nucleotide sequences were compared against IMGT/GENE-DB human TR gene sequences so that V and J genes could be assigned. The TCRdist pipeline was used in a later analysis to assign CDR3 sequences and most-parsimonious VDJ recombination scenarios. In a later analysis, every TCR beta chain was defined by the combination of its CDR3 amino acid sequence and its V-gene family, and reads without a unique V-gene family were dropped. To address suspected cross-contamination and a sequencing artifact, a later analysis removed approximately 600 highly shared, low-generation-probability nucleotide sequences. In a later analysis, a clonal expansion index was calculated for each public chain from normalized within-repertoire ranks of inferred template counts. In a later analysis, generation probabilities were computed with a VDJ recombination model fitted to out-of-frame rearrangements, and the resulting probabilities were checked against IGoR. A later analysis scored TCR-TCR, TCR-HLA and TCR-CMV co-occurrence with hypergeometric tests, applying a repertoire-size bias correction to TCR pairs. In a later analysis, false discovery rates were estimated by permuting HLA or CMV assignments 20 times. In a later analysis, co-occurring TCRs were grouped using DBSCAN, with TCRdist sequence similarity added in when clustering inside HLA-allele-positive subsets. Repertoires with fewer than 30,000 or more than 120,000 public chains, plus five repertoires with anomalous nucleotide sharing, were excluded from co-occurrence clustering. As stored in TCRdb, this immuneACCESS dataset retains in-frame rearrangements with V and J assigned. A fraction of the clones does not appear; measured against another copy, unresolved V genes explain less than half of the discrepancy, and the remainder lacks a known reason. Clone size and the V and J calls come from that table; the DNA yielded D and trimming. In this sample the table shows fewer than 140,000 clones, about three quarters of which occur a single time. 5% to 7% of the sample belongs to the ten largest clones.

In total, approximately 610 healthy bone marrow donors made up the cohort. Cohort members were all nominally healthy when sampled, although unrecorded immune exposures were likely present. The donor was CMV seropositive and belonged to the group of about 290 seropositive cohort members. Each donor provided a peripheral blood sample, and peripheral blood mononuclear cells were used for TCR beta sequencing. The Qiagen DNeasy Blood Extraction Kit was used to extract genomic DNA from the blood cell samples. The CDR3 runs 14 amino acids, cysteine and phenylalanine included. Just CDR3 DNA is preserved here, 42 bases in frame from base 1. After removal of 3 bases from V and 9 bases from J, the junction retains 7 bases not matched to a gene. The germline V gene encodes CDR1 MDHEN and CDR2 SYDVKM.

The chain employs TRBV28 and TRBJ2-1, and TRBD2 matches 8 of the central bases. Source material: PBMCs. The TCR was taken from a woman aged 45-59 years in good health and CMV-seropositive. The CDR3 corresponds to CASSLVERGSEQFF. The nucleotide sequence is given as TGTGCCAGCAGTTTGGTCGAGCGGGGGAGTGAGCAGTTCTTC.